A selection of T cell receptor beta chains follows, all from one sample in a study of Graves' ophthalmopathy and Graves' hyperthyroidism. MiXCR was run by TCRdb on the multiplex PCR reads, yielding one entry per CDR3 protein. The table lists hundreds of thousands of distinct CDR3 sequences, about 21% of them singletons. The sequencing sample was made of peripheral blood. These receptors all come from a woman between 18 and 30 years old with stable Graves' hyperthyroidism. The CDR3 runs from the conserved cysteine through the conserved F or W. The D gene is left open where the match is weak. Clone size, where shown, is once, few, many, or a class for clones that have expanded.

D	size	V	J	CDR3	DNA
-	-	TRBV12-3/TRBV12-4	TRBJ2-7	CASSLLVGRYEQYF	TGTGCCAGCAGTTTGTTGGTGGGACGGTACGAGCAGTACTTC
TRBD2	-	TRBV28	TRBJ2-7	CASSLLAGKYEQYF	TGTGCCAGCAGTTTGCTAGCGGGAAAGTACGAGCAGTACTTC
-	-	TRBV19	TRBJ1-1	CASSISGTNTEAFF	TGTGCCAGTAGTATCTCCGGGACGAACACTGAAGCTTTCTTT
-	many	TRBV7-6	TRBJ2-5	CASSLLGLTGVGRETQYF	TGTGCCAGCAGCTTATTGGGGCTAACGGGAGTAGGTCGAGAGACCCAGTACTTC
-	many	TRBV30	TRBJ2-7	CAWSSAGYEQYF	TGTGCCTGGAGTTCGGCGGGATACGAGCAGTACTTC
-	many	TRBV7-9	TRBJ1-5	CASSLDGLGQPQHF	TGTGCCAGCAGCTTAGATGGCCTCGGGCAGCCCCAGCATTTT
TRBD1	-	TRBV6-1	TRBJ2-5	CASAIIRGGRETQYF	TGTGCCAGCGCCATCATCCGAGGGGGCCGAGAGACCCAGTACTTC
-	many	TRBV5-1	TRBJ2-2	CASSLLKGSLANTGELFF	TGCGCCAGCAGCTTGTTGAAGGGCTCATTGGCGAACACCGGGGAGCTGTTTTTT
TRBD1	-	TRBV2	TRBJ1-5	CASSGQGAGGNQPQHF	TGTGCCAGCAGTGGGCAGGGGGCAGGGGGCAATCAGCCCCAGCATTTT
-	few	TRBV27	TRBJ2-3	CASGSGSTDTQYF	TGTGCCAGCGGGAGCGGGAGCACAGATACGCAGTATTTT
-	many	TRBV11-2	TRBJ1-1	CASSSYGMNTEAFF	TGTGCCAGCAGCTCGTACGGAATGAACACTGAAGCTTTCTTT
TRBD2	-	TRBV2	TRBJ2-7	CASSGEGTPVHF	TGTGCCAGCAGTGGGGAGGGGACCCCAGTCCACTTC
-	-	TRBV15	TRBJ1-5	CATSRTRAGNQPQHF	TGTGCCACCAGCAGAACTAGGGCTGGCAATCAGCCCCAGCATTTT
-	many	TRBV20-1	TRBJ1-5	CSARSRSGNQPQHF	TGCAGTGCTAGAAGTCGCAGTGGGAATCAGCCCCAGCATTTT
-	-	TRBV12-3/TRBV12-4	TRBJ1-1	CASNQRGTEAFF	TGTGCCAGCAACCAACGGGGCACTGAAGCTTTCTTT
TRBD2	many	TRBV5-1	TRBJ2-7	CASSPGLAGGLSYEQYF	TGCGCCAGCAGCCCAGGACTAGCGGGAGGCCTATCCTACGAGCAGTACTTC
TRBD1	-	TRBV27	TRBJ1-1	CASSLSRQGNTEAFF	TGTGCCAGCAGTTTATCCCGACAGGGGAACACTGAGGCTTTCTTT
TRBD1	many	TRBV6-1	TRBJ1-1	CASSKTGTNTEAFF	TGTGCCAGCAGTAAGACAGGGACGAACACTGAAGCTTTCTTT
-	many	TRBV11-2	TRBJ2-7	CASSPPSVYEQYF	TGTGCCAGCAGTCCTCCATCAGTCTACGAGCAGTACTTC
-	many	TRBV7-9	TRBJ2-6	CASSLGDGSSGANVLTF	TGTGCCAGCAGCTTAGGGGACGGAAGCTCTGGGGCCAACGTCCTGACTTTC
TRBD1	many	TRBV11-2	TRBJ1-1	CASSSTGQMNTEAFF	TGTGCCAGCAGCTCAACGGGACAGATGAACACTGAAGCTTTCTTT
TRBD1	many	TRBV5-1	TRBJ1-1	CASSSRQGRHTEAFF	TGCGCCAGCAGCTCCCGACAGGGTAGGCACACTGAAGCTTTCTTT
-	-	TRBV6-2/TRBV6-3	TRBJ1-2	CASSLSVPGDGYTF	TGTGCCAGCAGTTTATCGGTACCAGGGGATGGCTACACCTTC
TRBD1	-	TRBV11-1	TRBJ2-7	CASSSGGTEEQYF	TGTGCCAGCAGTTCAGGGGGTACGGAGGAGCAGTACTTC
-	-	TRBV2	TRBJ2-2	CASSSRSANTGELFF	TGTGCCAGCAGTTCCCGGTCGGCTAACACCGGGGAGCTGTTTTTT
-	many	TRBV4-2	TRBJ2-7	CASSQAPTGSYEQYF	TGTGCCAGCAGCCAAGCACCCACCGGCTCCTACGAGCAGTACTTC